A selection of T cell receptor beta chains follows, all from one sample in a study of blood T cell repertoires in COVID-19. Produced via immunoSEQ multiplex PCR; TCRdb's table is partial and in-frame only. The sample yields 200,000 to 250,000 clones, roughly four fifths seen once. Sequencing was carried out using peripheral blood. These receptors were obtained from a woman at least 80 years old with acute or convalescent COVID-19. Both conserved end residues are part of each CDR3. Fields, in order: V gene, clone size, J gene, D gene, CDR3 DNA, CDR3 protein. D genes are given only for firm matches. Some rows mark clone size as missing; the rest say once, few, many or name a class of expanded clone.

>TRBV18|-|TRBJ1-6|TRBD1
TGTGCCAGCTCGCCCGGGACAGGGGGCTTTTCACCCCTCCACTTT
CASSPGTGGFSPLHF
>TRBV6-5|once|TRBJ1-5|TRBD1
TGTGCCAGCAGTTTAGGACAGGGCAATCAGCCCCAGCATTTT
CASSLGQGNQPQHF
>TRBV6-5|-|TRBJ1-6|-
TGTGCCAGCAGTTACTCGCCTTCAGGGAAGAATTCACCCCTCCACTTT
CASSYSPSGKNSPLHF
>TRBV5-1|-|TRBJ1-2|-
TGCGCCAGCAGCTACCCAACTACAGGGAATGGCTACACCTTC
CASSYPTTGNGYTF
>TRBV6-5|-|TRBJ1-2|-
TGTGCCAGCAGTTACTCGTCCCAGGGGCTCGGCTACACCTTC
CASSYSSQGLGYTF
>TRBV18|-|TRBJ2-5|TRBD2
TGTGCCAGCTCACCACTAGGCGGGAGGAACCAAGAGACCCAGTACTTC
CASSPLGGRNQETQYF
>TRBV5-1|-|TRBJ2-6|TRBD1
TGCGCCAGCAGGCCCCGACAGGGAACTGGGGCCAACGTCCTGACTTTC
CASRPRQGTGANVLTF
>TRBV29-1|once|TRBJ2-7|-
TGCAGCGTTTGGAGAGGAGGTGCCTACGAGCAGTACTTC
CSVWRGGAYEQYF
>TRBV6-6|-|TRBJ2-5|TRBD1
TGTGCCAGCGCAGGGGGACAGGGAATTAAGGAAGAGACCCAGTACTTC
CASAGGQGIKEETQYF
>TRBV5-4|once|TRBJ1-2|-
TGTGCCAGCAGCTTGGATGCCAGGGGCTATGGCTACACCTTC
CASSLDARGYGYTF
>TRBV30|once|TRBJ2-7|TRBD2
TGTGCCTATACTGGACTAGCGGGTCTCTACGAGCAGTACTTC
CAYTGLAGLYEQYF
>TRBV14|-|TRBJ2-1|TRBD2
TGTGCCAGCAGCCTTAGAGGGACTAGCGGGACCAATGAGCAGTTCTTC
CASSLRGTSGTNEQFF
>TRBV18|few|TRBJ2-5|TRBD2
TGTGCCAGCTCTAGCGGGAGCTTAGAGACCCAGTACTTC
CASSSGSLETQYF
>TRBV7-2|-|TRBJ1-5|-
TGTGCCAGCAGCTTAAGCCTAAATCAGCCCCAGCATTTT
CASSLSLNQPQHF
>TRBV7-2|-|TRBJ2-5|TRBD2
TGTGCCAGCAGCTTAGGGAGAGCGGGGGCCCAAGAGACCCAGTACTTC
CASSLGRAGAQETQYF
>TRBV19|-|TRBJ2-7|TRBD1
TGTGCCAGTAGTGCCCGGACAGGGAGCTCCTACGAGCAGTACTTC
CASSARTGSSYEQYF
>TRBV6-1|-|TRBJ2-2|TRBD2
TGTGCCAGCAGGCCACTAGCGGGAGGAGTCGGGGAGCTGTTTTTT
CASRPLAGGVGELFF
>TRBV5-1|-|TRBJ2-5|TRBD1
TGCGCCAGCAGCCTAGAACCCGGGACAGGCGAGACCCAGTACTTC
CASSLEPGTGETQYF
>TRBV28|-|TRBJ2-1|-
TGTGCCAGCAGTTCACCCTTTCTGATTAGCGCCAACTATTCCTACAATGAGCAGTTCTTC
CASSSPFLISANYSYNEQFF
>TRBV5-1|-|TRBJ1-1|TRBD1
TGCGCCAGCAGCTTGCAGGGGGCCAACACTGAAGCTTTCTTT
CASSLQGANTEAFF
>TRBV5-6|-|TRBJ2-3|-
TGTGCCAGCAGCCCCCGGGACTTGACGCAGTATTTT
CASSPRDLTQYF
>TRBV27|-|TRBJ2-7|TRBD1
TGTGCCAGCAGTTTAGGGCTTATGGGACAGGCCCTCTACGAGCAGTACTTC
CASSLGLMGQALYEQYF
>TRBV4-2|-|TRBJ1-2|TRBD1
TGTGCCAGCAGCCAACCACTGGACAGGTCCTATGGCTACACCTTC
CASSQPLDRSYGYTF
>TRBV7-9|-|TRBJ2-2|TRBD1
TGTGCCAGCAGCTTTCAACACGCCCGGGACAGGGCTTCCGGGGAGCTGTTTTTT
CASSFQHARDRASGELFF
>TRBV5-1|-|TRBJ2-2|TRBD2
TGCGCCAGCAGCTTAAGGACTAGCGGGTCCTGGGGGGAGCTGTTTTTT
CASSLRTSGSWGELFF
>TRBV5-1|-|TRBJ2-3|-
TGCGCCAGCAGCTCCTTCGGGGGTAGGTCAGGAGATACGCAGTATTTT
CASSSFGGRSGDTQYF
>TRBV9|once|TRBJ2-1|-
TGTGCCAGCAGCTCCGGGGATGAGCAGTTCTTC
CASSSGDEQFF
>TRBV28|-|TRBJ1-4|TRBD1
TGTGCCAGCAGTTTCAGGGGGGAAAAACTGTTTTTT
CASSFRGEKLFF
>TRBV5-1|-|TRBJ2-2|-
TGCGCCAGCAGCTTGGATCCGGGTATGAACACCGGGGAGCTGTTTTTT
CASSLDPGMNTGELFF
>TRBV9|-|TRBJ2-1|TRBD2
TGTGCCAGCAGCACCCAAGCGGGGGGCTCGTTTAATGAGCAGTTCTTC
CASSTQAGGSFNEQFF
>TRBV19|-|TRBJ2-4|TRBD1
TGTGCCAGTAGTTACGGGACAGGCTTTTTTCAGTACTTC
CASSYGTGFFQYF
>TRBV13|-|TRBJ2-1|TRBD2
TGTGCCAGCAGCCCTCCGAATAGCGGGGAGGAGCAGTTCTTC
CASSPPNSGEEQFF
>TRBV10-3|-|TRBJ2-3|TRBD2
TGTGCCATCAGTGCTCCTAGCGGGTCCACAGATACGCAGTATTTT
CAISAPSGSTDTQYF
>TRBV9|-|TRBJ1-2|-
TGTGCCAGCAGCCTCCGCGACACAAACTATGGCTACACCTTC
CASSLRDTNYGYTF
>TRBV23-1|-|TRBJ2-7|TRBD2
TGCGCCAGCAGTCACGGGGAGGGACTAACGTACGAGCAGTACTTC
CASSHGEGLTYEQYF
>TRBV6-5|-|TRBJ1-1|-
TGTGCCAGCAGTTACGGACAGATGAACACTGAAGCTTTCTTT
CASSYGQMNTEAFF
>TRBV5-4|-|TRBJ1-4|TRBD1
TGTGCCAGCAGCTCCAAAAAGGACAGGAGTAATGAAAAACTGTTTTTT
CASSSKKDRSNEKLFF
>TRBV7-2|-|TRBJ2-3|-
TGTGCCAGCAGCTTAGCTGGCGGGGGCCTGACAGATACGCAGTATTTT
CASSLAGGGLTDTQYF
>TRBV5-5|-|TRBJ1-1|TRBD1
TGTGCCAGCAGCTGGGGACAGGGGGACTCTGGAGCTTTCTTT
CASSWGQGDSGAFF
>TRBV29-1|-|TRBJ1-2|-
TGCAGCGTGACCAGGGAAGGGAACTATGGCTACACCTTC
CSVTREGNYGYTF
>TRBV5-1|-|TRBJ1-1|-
TGCGCCAGCAGCTTGCCAGGGGTGAACACTGAAGCTTTCTTT
CASSLPGVNTEAFF
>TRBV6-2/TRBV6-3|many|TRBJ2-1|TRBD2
TGTGCCAGCAGTTATACTAGCGGGATTGAGCAGTTCTTC
CASSYTSGIEQFF
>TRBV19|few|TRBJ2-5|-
TGTGCCAGTAGTATAGGGGGGCCCAGAGAGACCCAGTACTTC
CASSIGGPRETQYF
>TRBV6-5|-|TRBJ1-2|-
TGTGCCAGCACCAGACAGTTAGCTAACTATGGCTACACCTTC
CASTRQLANYGYTF
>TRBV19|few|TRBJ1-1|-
TGTGCCAGTAATCCAAACCCAGCGGGCTCAAATAGGGAAGCTTTCTTT
CASNPNPAGSNREAFF
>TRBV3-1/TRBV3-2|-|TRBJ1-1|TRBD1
TGTGCCAGCAGGAAGGGACAGAAGAACACTGAAGCTTTCTTT
CASRKGQKNTEAFF
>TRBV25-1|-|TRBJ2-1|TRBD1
TGTGCCAGCAGTGACCCCGGGACAGGGGTTCCTAATGAGCAGTTCTTC
CASSDPGTGVPNEQFF
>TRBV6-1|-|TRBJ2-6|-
TGTGCCAGCAGTGACAGGTCTGGGGCCAACGTCCTGACTTTC
CASSDRSGANVLTF
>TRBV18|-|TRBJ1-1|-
TGTGCCAGCTCACCACTCCAGGAGAACACTGAAGCTTTCTTT
CASSPLQENTEAFF
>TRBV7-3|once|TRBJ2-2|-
TGTGCCAGCAGCTTAACGCCCAGGGGGGCCCCCACCGGGGAGCTGTTTTTT
CASSLTPRGAPTGELFF
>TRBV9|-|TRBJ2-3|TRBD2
TGTGCCAGCAGCGAGGGACTAGCGATCACAGATACGCAGTATTTT
CASSEGLAITDTQYF
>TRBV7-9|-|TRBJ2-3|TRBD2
TGTGCCAGCAGCTTAGGGACTAGCGGGGGGTCTTGGGCAGATACGCAGTATTTT
CASSLGTSGGSWADTQYF
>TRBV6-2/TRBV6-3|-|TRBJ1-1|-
TGTGCCAGCAGCCGTTCTCGGGGGAGCACTGAAGCTTTCTTT
CASSRSRGSTEAFF
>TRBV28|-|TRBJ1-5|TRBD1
TGTGCCAGCAGTTTAAGGGGGCCCATTGTGACCCAGCATTTT
CASSLRGPIVTQHF
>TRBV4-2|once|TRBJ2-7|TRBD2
TGTGCCAGCAGCCAATCGGTAGCGGGGGACACTCTTTCCTACGAGCAGTACTTC
CASSQSVAGDTLSYEQYF